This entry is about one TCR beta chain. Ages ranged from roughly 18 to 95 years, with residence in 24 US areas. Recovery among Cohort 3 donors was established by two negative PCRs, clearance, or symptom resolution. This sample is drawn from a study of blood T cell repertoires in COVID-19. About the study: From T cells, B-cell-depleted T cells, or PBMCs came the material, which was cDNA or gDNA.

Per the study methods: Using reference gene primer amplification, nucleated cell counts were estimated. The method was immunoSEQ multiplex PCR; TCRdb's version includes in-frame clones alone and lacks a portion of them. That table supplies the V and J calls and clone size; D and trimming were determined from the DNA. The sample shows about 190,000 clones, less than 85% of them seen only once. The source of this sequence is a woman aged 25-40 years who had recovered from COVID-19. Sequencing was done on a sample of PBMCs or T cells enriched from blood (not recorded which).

The CDR3 nucleotides are TGTGCCAGCAGCCTCTGGGGGCTGGGCTCTGGAAACACCATATATTTT. Its protein is CASSLWGLGSGNTIYF. The chain links TRBV14 to TRBJ1-3, with D perhaps TRBD1 (6 bases). The germline gives CDR1 SGHDN, CDR2 FVKESK. V was shortened by 4 bases and J by 0 bases, with 13 bases between the two germline ends. The CDR3 extends over 16 amino acids.